A selection of T cell receptor beta chains follows, all from one sample in a study of blood T cell repertoires in COVID-19. The protocol was immunoSEQ multiplex PCR, while the TCRdb copy is restricted to in-frame clones and leaves out a portion. In the table there are 150,000 to 250,000 clones, about 85% of which are singletons. Sequencing was performed on peripheral blood. These receptors were collected from a middle-aged woman with COVID-19, enrolled during active disease. CDR3s include the opening cysteine and the closing phenylalanine or tryptophan. The D gene is left open where the match is weak. A row's size may be missing; if present it is once, few, many or a size class.

>TRBD1|TRBJ1-4|.|TRBV4-1
CASSRSGQGVNEKLFF
TGCGCCAGCAGCCGTTCCGGACAGGGTGTTAATGAAAAACTGTTTTTT
>.|TRBJ2-5|.|TRBV7-2
CASSSPFGQGLETQYF
TGTGCCAGCAGCTCCCCCTTCGGGCAGGGGCTGGAGACCCAGTACTTC
>.|TRBJ2-2|.|TRBV19
CASSIVTGNTGELFF
TGTGCCAGTAGTATAGTGACAGGGAACACCGGGGAGCTGTTTTTT
>TRBD1|TRBJ2-3|.|TRBV5-4
CASRPGTGNPDTQYF
TGTGCCAGCCGGCCCGGGACAGGAAATCCAGATACGCAGTATTTT
>.|TRBJ1-1|.|TRBV9
CASSAASGFPEAFF
TGTGCCAGCAGCGCCGCGTCGGGGTTTCCTGAAGCTTTCTTT
>.|TRBJ2-5|once|TRBV18
CASSPQSGFRETQYF
TGTGCCAGCTCACCACAGTCAGGATTCAGAGAGACCCAGTACTTC
>.|TRBJ1-4|.|TRBV4-1
CASSRVGGEKLFF
TGCGCCAGCAGTAGGGTCGGGGGTGAAAAACTGTTTTTT
>.|TRBJ1-2|.|TRBV3-1/TRBV3-2
CASSQAAGGGANYGYTF
TGTGCCAGCAGCCAAGCGGCGGGTGGGGGGGCTAACTATGGCTACACCTTC
>.|TRBJ2-7|.|TRBV7-2
CASSPRQGGPSEQYF
TGTGCCAGCAGCCCCCGCCAGGGCGGTCCTTCCGAGCAGTACTTC
>.|TRBJ1-2|.|TRBV5-1
CASSPPGGDGYTF
TGCGCCAGCAGCCCCCCGGGGGGAGATGGCTACACCTTC
>.|TRBJ2-7|.|TRBV6-2/TRBV6-3
CASSYSSLMGGNPYEQYF
TGTGCCAGCAGTTACTCGAGTTTAATGGGGGGAAACCCCTACGAGCAGTACTTC
>TRBD1|TRBJ1-2|.|TRBV29-1
CSVAQGAPTGYTF
TGCAGCGTCGCACAGGGGGCTCCGACTGGCTACACCTTC
>.|TRBJ1-4|.|TRBV7-9
CASSPVQGPNEKLFF
TGTGCCAGCAGCCCTGTACAGGGACCTAATGAAAAACTGTTTTTT
>.|TRBJ1-1|.|TRBV27
CASSWIDRRNTEAFF
TGTGCCAGCAGTTGGATAGACAGAAGGAACACTGAAGCTTTCTTT
>.|TRBJ2-7|.|TRBV7-9
CASSRTTYEQYF
TGTGCCAGCAGCCGTACCACATACGAGCAGTACTTC
>TRBD1|TRBJ1-2|.|TRBV5-3
CARNSGTGPGVDGYTF
TGTGCCAGAAACTCGGGGACAGGGCCAGGGGTTGATGGCTACACCTTC
>TRBD1|TRBJ2-6|.|TRBV14
CASSDRGWANVLTF
TGTGCCAGCTCAGACAGGGGCTGGGCCAACGTCCTGACTTTC
>.|TRBJ1-1|.|TRBV6-5
CASSYSTGWTEAFF
TGTGCCAGCAGTTACTCAACAGGTTGGACTGAAGCTTTCTTT
>TRBD2|TRBJ2-3|.|TRBV10-1
CASSEYLAGGAGTDTQYF
TGCGCCAGCAGTGAATACTTAGCGGGCGGTGCAGGGACAGATACGCAGTATTTT
>.|TRBJ1-2|.|TRBV6-5
CAIFGGGRSGYTF
TGTGCCATATTCGGGGGAGGGAGAAGTGGCTACACCTTC
>.|TRBJ2-7|few|TRBV5-1
CASSPSIQNYEQYF
TGCGCCAGCAGCCCCTCAATCCAGAATTACGAGCAGTACTTC
>TRBD2|TRBJ2-2|.|TRBV5-1
CASSPGTSGGYTGELFF
TGCGCCAGCAGCCCTGGGACTAGCGGGGGGTACACCGGGGAGCTGTTTTTT
>.|TRBJ2-5|.|TRBV5-4
CASSGGQETQYF
TGTGCCAGCAGCGGGGGGCAAGAGACCCAGTACTTC
>.|TRBJ1-6|.|TRBV3-1/TRBV3-2
CASSQRTSDHSPLHF
TGTGCCAGCAGCCAGAGGACAAGTGATCATTCACCCCTCCACTTT
>.|TRBJ1-2|few|TRBV7-2
CASSPLSEVGYTF
TGTGCCAGCAGCCCCCTCTCAGAAGTCGGCTACACCTTC
>.|TRBJ2-7|.|TRBV14
CASSQETDYEQYF
TGTGCCAGCAGCCAAGAGACTGACTACGAGCAGTACTTC
>TRBD1|TRBJ1-5|.|TRBV11-2
CASSLASTGGQPQHF
TGTGCCAGCAGCTTAGCCTCAACAGGGGGCCAGCCCCAGCATTTT
>.|TRBJ2-3|.|TRBV7-3
CASSLQAGSTDTQYF
TGTGCCAGCAGCTTACAGGCCGGAAGCACAGATACGCAGTATTTT
>TRBD2|TRBJ2-7|.|TRBV19
CASATSGGAYEQYF
TGTGCCAGTGCTACTAGCGGGGGGGCCTACGAGCAGTACTTC
>.|TRBJ2-7|.|TRBV6-5
CATTGQNSYEQYF
TGTGCCACCACCGGACAGAACTCCTACGAGCAGTACTTC
>.|TRBJ1-1|.|TRBV30
CAWTLTSTRVAFF
TGTGCCTGGACTCTGACAAGTACGAGGGTAGCTTTCTTT
>TRBD1|TRBJ1-4|.|TRBV4-1
CASSQGGTVQEKLFF
TGCGCCAGCAGCCAAGGAGGGACAGTACAGGAAAAACTGTTTTTT
>TRBD1|TRBJ1-4|.|TRBV5-1
CASSSDGQATTNEKLFF
TGCGCCAGCAGCTCTGACGGACAGGCCACAACTAATGAAAAACTGTTTTTT
>TRBD2|TRBJ2-3|.|TRBV7-8
CASSIDSGGRAFF
TGTGCCAGCAGCATCGATAGCGGGGGCCGAGCCTTTTTT
>TRBD2|TRBJ2-2|.|TRBV3-1/TRBV3-2
CAVRDSGRASTGELFF
TGTGCCGTTCGGGACAGCGGGAGGGCCAGCACCGGGGAGCTGTTTTTT
>TRBD1|TRBJ2-7|.|TRBV2
CASRRGLDEQYF
TGTGCCAGCAGAAGGGGGCTGGACGAGCAGTACTTC
>.|TRBJ1-4|.|TRBV20-1
CSASVPGRGEKLFF
TGCAGTGCTAGTGTGCCGGGGCGGGGTGAAAAACTGTTTTTT
>TRBD2|TRBJ2-5|.|TRBV6-1
CASSVGLAGAQETQYF
TGTGCCAGCAGTGTGGGACTAGCGGGGGCTCAAGAGACCCAGTACTTC
>TRBD2|TRBJ2-3|.|TRBV5-8
CASSLVTGGDTQYF
TGTGCCAGCAGCTTGGTTACGGGGGGAGATACGCAGTATTTT
>.|TRBJ2-2|.|TRBV7-3
CASSPGGSNTGELFF
TGTGCCAGCAGCCCCGGGGGATCGAACACCGGGGAGCTGTTTTTT
>TRBD2|TRBJ2-7|.|TRBV27
CASTRTSGSYEQYF
TGTGCCAGCACCCGGACTAGCGGTTCCTACGAGCAGTACTTC
>.|TRBJ2-1|few|TRBV30
CAWSLGYDNEQFF
TGTGCCTGGAGTCTGGGCTATGACAATGAGCAGTTCTTC
>.|TRBJ1-1|.|TRBV7-2
CASSSPGFSTEAFF
TGTGCCAGCAGCTCCCCAGGGTTCAGCACTGAAGCTTTCTTT
>.|TRBJ1-2|.|TRBV30
CAWSKDSYGYTF
TGTGCCTGGAGTAAGGACAGCTATGGCTACACCTTC
>.|TRBJ1-5|.|TRBV7-9
CASSLNSNQPQHF
TGTGCCAGCAGTCTTAATAGCAATCAGCCCCAGCATTTT
>.|TRBJ1-4|.|TRBV18
CASSPPSGATTNEKLFF
TGTGCCAGCTCACCGCCGAGTGGGGCTACAACTAATGAAAAACTGTTTTTT
>.|TRBJ1-5|.|TRBV6-1
CASSETTGAPQPQHF
TGTGCCAGCAGTGAGACGACAGGAGCTCCTCAGCCCCAGCATTTT
>.|TRBJ1-6|few|TRBV5-6
CASTAAFSNNSPLHF
TGTGCCAGCACCGCGGCGTTCTCTAATAATTCACCCCTCCACTTT
>.|TRBJ2-7|.|TRBV12-5
CASGLAQTGEQYF
TGTGCTAGTGGTTTGGCACAGACAGGCGAGCAGTACTTC
>.|TRBJ2-5|.|TRBV2
CASWIRDQETQYF
TGTGCCAGCTGGATCCGGGACCAAGAGACCCAGTACTTC
>.|TRBJ2-5|few|TRBV3-1/TRBV3-2
CASSQGPETQYF
TGTGCCAGCAGCCAAGGGCCAGAGACCCAGTACTTC
>.|TRBJ2-5|once|TRBV19
CASSSPGGGNEETQYF
TGTGCCAGTAGTTCCCCTGGTGGGGGGAACGAAGAGACCCAGTACTTC
>.|TRBJ1-2|.|TRBV4-1
CASSQGTGMAGYTF
TGCGCCAGCAGCCAGGGAACAGGGATGGCCGGCTACACCTTC